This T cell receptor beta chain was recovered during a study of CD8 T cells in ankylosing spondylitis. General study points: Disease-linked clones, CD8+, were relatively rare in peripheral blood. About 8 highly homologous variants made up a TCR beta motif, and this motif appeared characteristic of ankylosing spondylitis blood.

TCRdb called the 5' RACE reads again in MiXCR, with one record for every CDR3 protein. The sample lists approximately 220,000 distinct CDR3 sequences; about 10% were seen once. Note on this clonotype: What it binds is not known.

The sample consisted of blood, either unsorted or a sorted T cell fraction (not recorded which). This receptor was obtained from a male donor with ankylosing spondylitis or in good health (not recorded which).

The DNA of the CDR3 is TGTGCCAGCAGCTACCCCGGACGGCGGGAAAGCACAGATACGCAGTATTTT. Amino acids: CASSYPGRRESTDTQYF. The chain is built from TRBV7-8 and TRBJ2-3, with TRBD2 as a possible D gene (6 bases). The CDR3 spans 17 residues. Per germline, CDR1 SGHVS and CDR2 FQNEAQ. The ends were cut back, 4 bases at V and 0 bases at J, with 17 bases in the middle.